Presented here are 17 T cell receptor beta chains from one specimen sequenced in a study of T cell changes during pregnancy in multiple sclerosis. Measured with immunoSEQ multiplex PCR; TCRdb has only the in-frame clones, and not every one. Of tens of thousands of clones listed, about 91% are singletons. Sequencing was performed on CD4+ T cells from peripheral blood mononuclear cells, taken in the second trimester of pregnancy. These receptors were obtained from a female donor with multiple sclerosis, enrolled in a pregnancy study.

The rearrangement links TRBV5-8 to TRBJ2-7; 8 nucleotides match TRBD2. CDR1 SGHTS and CDR2 YDEGEE come from the germline V gene. With V trimmed by 2 bases and J by 3 bases, 7 bases remained unmatched. There are 15 residues in the CDR3. The CDR3: CASSLYGGGDYEQYF. DNA for the CDR3: TGTGCCAGCAGCTTATACGGGGGGGGTGACTACGAGCAGTACTTC. Full variable domain (missing parts from reference TRBV5-8 and TRBJ2-7): EAGVTQSPTHLIKTRGQQATLRCSPISGHTSVYWYQQALGLGLQFLLWYDEGEERNRGNFPPRFSGRQFPNYSSELNVNALELEDSALYLCASSLYGGGDYEQYFGPGTRLTVT.

The chain carries TRBV19 and TRBJ2-1, with a weak D call TRBD2 (6 bases). Trimming stripped 3 bases from V and 7 bases from J, with 10 bases between. Germline assignment: CDR1 LNHDA and CDR2 SQIVND (reference sequence). CDR3 length: 13 amino acids. This CDR3 is CASSIPSVNEQFF. CDR3 nucleotides: TGTGCCAGTAGTATCCCTAGCGTGAATGAGCAGTTCTTC.

The chain combines TRBV6-6 with TRBJ1-3, with TRBD1 matching 7 bases. Per the germline V gene, CDR1 is MNHNY and CDR2 is SVGAGI (reference sequence). V trimming: 2 bases; J trimming: 3 bases; junction bases outside the gene matches: 4. The CDR3 covers 15 residues. In DNA form, the CDR3 reads TGTGCCAGCAGTTACGGCCAGGGGGGTGGAAACACCATATATTTT. Translation gives CASSYGQGGGNTIYF.

The genes are TRBV6-5 and TRBJ1-5; D ambiguous. CDR3 size: 15 residues. V lost 5 bases and J lost 0, with 11 bases in between. In germline, CDR1 is MNHEY, CDR2 SVGAGI. The CDR3 is CASSPDFYSNQPQHF. CDR3 bases: TGTGCCAGCAGTCCCGACTTTTATAGCAATCAGCCCCAGCATTTT.

This rearrangement joins TRBV7-2 to TRBJ2-1, with 11 bases lining up with TRBD2. Trimming at V came to 5 bases and at J to 8 bases, leaving 8 bases not matched to a gene. The germline CDR1 and CDR2 sequences are SGHTA and FQGNSA. The CDR3 totals 15 residues. This CDR3 reads CASSPLAGGPHEQFF. The CDR3 coding sequence is TGTGCCAGCAGCCCTTTAGCGGGGGGGCCCCATGAGCAGTTCTTC.

The J gene is TRBJ2-2, the V gene TRBV18; weak D call: TRBD2 (6 bases). The CDR3 has 15 residues. V lost 4 bases, J lost 3 bases, and 12 bases lay in between. CDR1 is KGHSH, CDR2 LQKENI, per germline. The CDR3 region has the DNA TGTGCCAGCTCACTTAAGGCGGGATACACCGGGGAGCTGTTTTTT. As protein: CASSLKAGYTGELFF.

The rearrangement joins TRBV4-1 to TRBJ2-5; no clear D. Germline CDR1 and CDR2: MGHRA and YSYEKL. The V end was cut by 2 bases, the J end by 5 bases, with 12 bases between. CDR3 length equals 14 residues. CDR3 amino acids: CASSQPTRWETQYF. CDR3 DNA sequence: TGCGCCAGCAGCCAACCTACCCGGTGGGAGACCCAGTACTTC.

The DNA for the CDR3 is TGCGCCAGCAGCTTGGAGAGGGCACAGGGGGTTCAGAACTATGGCTACACCTTC. This encodes CASSLERAQGVQNYGYTF. The rearrangement joins TRBV5-1 to TRBJ1-2, with 8 positions matching TRBD1. Germline V gene data show CDR1 as SGHRS and CDR2 as YFSETQ. Trimming took 0 bases from V and 2 from J; bases not matched to a gene: 12. This CDR3 contains 18 residues.

The chain carries TRBV18 and TRBJ1-5; D may be TRBD1 (6 bases). Germline CDR1 and CDR2: KGHSH and LQKENI. This CDR3 has 13 amino acids. Trimming pared 5 bases from V and 8 bases from J, leaving 13 bases between. CDR3 region: CASSGDIGEPQHF. CDR3 nucleotide sequence: TGTGCCAGCTCAGGGGACATTGGGGAGCCCCAGCATTTT.

This chain links TRBV4-2 with TRBJ2-7; maybe TRBD2 (6 bases). V lost 4 bases and J 5 bases, leaving 12 bases between the germline ends. The CDR3 sequence is 13 residues long. Germline CDR1 is LGHNA and CDR2 is YNFKEQ. CDR3 nucleotide sequence: TGTGCCAGCAGCCCGGGGGATGACCACGAGCAGTACTTC. Protein: CASSPGDDHEQYF.

The chain couples TRBV19 to TRBJ1-5; TRBD1 might be the D (5 bases). The CDR3 extends over 15 amino acids. V was cut by 7 bases and J by 0 bases, with 13 bases left in between. Germline V gene sequence: CDR1 LNHDA, CDR2 SQIVND (reference sequence). CDR3 residues: CASTRGTNSNQPQHF. The CDR3 region has the DNA TGTGCCAGTACTCGGGGGACTAATAGCAATCAGCCCCAGCATTTT. The complete variable domain, with remaining parts taken from reference TRBV19 and TRBJ1-5, reads DGGITQSPKYLFRKEGQNVTLSCEQNLNHDAMYWYRQDPGQGLRLIYYSQIVNDFQKGDIAEGYSVSREKKESFPLTVTSAQKNPTAFYLCASTRGTNSNQPQHFGDGTRLSIL.

This clone was recorded a few times. The gene calls are TRBV6-1 and TRBJ2-1; tentatively, D is TRBD2 (5 bases). The CDR3 is 15 amino acids. The germline V and J ends were trimmed by 6 bases and 0 bases, with 12 bases remaining between them. Germline CDR1 reads MNHNS; CDR2 reads SASEGT. CDR3 coding DNA: TGTGCCAGCAGGAGAGGGCTCTCCTCCTACAATGAGCAGTTCTTC. Protein: CASRRGLSSYNEQFF.

The chain links TRBV2 to TRBJ1-6; 9 nucleotides match TRBD1. The CDR3 loop spans 16 amino acids. The J segment lost 9 bases and the V segment lost 6 bases, leaving 12 bases of the junction unmatched. Germline CDR1 is SNHLY and CDR2 is FYNNEI. CDR3 sequence reads: CASRVGQGLASSPLHF. The CDR3 DNA sequence: TGTGCCAGCAGGGTCGGACAGGGGCTCGCGAGTTCACCCCTCCACTTT.

This clone has a handful of counts. The chain is built from TRBV7-9 and TRBJ1-1, with D uncertain. CDR3 size: 12 residues. V lost 5 bases, J lost 5 bases, and 9 bases lay in between. The germline CDR1 and CDR2 sequences are SEHNR and FQNEAQ (reference sequence). The CDR3, as DNA: TGTGCCAGCAGCCATCAGAAGACTGAAGCTTTCTTT. Its translation: CASSHQKTEAFF.

The CDR3 here is CASSFLTGISYEQYF. In DNA form, the CDR3 reads TGTGCCAGCAGTTTCCTGACAGGGATTTCCTACGAGCAGTACTTC. This chain joins TRBV28 and TRBJ2-7, with 7 bases matching TRBD1. The CDR3 covers 15 residues. V dropped 3 bases and J dropped 1; count of bases not matched to a gene: 6. Germline V gene data show CDR1 as MDHEN and CDR2 as SYDVKM.

This chain joins TRBV7-2 and TRBJ2-5; 7 bases line up with TRBD2. V shed 8 bases, J shed 5 bases, and the junction held 8 bases outside the gene matches. CDR3 length: 13 residues. CDR1 is SGHTA and CDR2 is FQGNSA in the germline V gene. CDR3 nucleotides: TGTGCCAGCTCAGGGAGGGCCAGGGAGACCCAGTACTTC. Protein: CASSGRARETQYF.

This clone appeared a few times. V is TRBV9 and J is TRBJ1-1; weak D call: TRBD1 (6 bases). Germline assignment: CDR1 SGDLS and CDR2 YYNGEE. V lost 0 bases to trimming and J lost 0 bases, with 6 bases between them. CDR3 length: 14 residues. The CDR3 spells CASSVAGVNTEAFF. In DNA form, the CDR3 reads TGTGCCAGCAGCGTAGCAGGGGTGAACACTGAAGCTTTCTTT.